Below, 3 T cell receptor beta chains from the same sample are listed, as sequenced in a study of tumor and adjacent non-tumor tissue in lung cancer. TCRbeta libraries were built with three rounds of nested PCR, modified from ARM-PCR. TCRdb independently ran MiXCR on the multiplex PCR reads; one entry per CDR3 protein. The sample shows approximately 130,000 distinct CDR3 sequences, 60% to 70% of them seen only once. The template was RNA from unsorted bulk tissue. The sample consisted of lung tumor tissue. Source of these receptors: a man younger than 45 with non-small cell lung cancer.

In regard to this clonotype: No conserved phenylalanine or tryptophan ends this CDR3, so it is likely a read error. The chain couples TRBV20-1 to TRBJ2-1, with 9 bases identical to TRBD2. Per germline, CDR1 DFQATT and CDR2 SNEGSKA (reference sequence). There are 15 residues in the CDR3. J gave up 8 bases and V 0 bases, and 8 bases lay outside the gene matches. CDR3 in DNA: TGCAGTGCTAGAGATAGCGGGAGCTTGTTCTATGAGCAGTTCCCC. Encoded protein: CSARDSGSLFYEQFP.

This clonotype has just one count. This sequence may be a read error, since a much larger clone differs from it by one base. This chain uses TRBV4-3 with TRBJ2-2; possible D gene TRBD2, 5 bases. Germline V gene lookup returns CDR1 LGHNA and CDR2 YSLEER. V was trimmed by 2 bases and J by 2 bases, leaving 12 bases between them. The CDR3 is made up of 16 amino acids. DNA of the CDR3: TGCGCCAGCAGCCAATACCAGAGGGTTAACACCGGGGAGCTGTTTTTT. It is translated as CASSQYQRVNTGELFF.

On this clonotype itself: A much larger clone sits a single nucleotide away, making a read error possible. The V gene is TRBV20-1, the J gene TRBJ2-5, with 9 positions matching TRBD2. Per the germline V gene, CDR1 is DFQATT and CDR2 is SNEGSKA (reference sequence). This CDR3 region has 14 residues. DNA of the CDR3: TGCAATGCTAGAGCAGCGGGAGGTGTAGAGACCCAGTACTTC. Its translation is CNARAAGGVETQYF.